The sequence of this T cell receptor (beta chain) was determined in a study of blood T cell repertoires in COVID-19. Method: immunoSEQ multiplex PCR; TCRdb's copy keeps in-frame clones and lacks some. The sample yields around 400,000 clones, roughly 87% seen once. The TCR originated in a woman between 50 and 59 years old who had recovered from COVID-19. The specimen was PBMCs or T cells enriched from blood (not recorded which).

The CDR3 DNA is TGCGCCAGCAGCTCCATCGGGACAGAACAAGAGACCCAGTACTTC. It translates to CASSSIGTEQETQYF. The chain uses TRBV5-1 and TRBJ2-5; TRBD1 agrees at 7 bases. V lost 3 bases to trimming and J lost 2 bases; unmatched junction nucleotides: 7. Looked up from germline, CDR1 is SGHRS and CDR2 is YFSETQ. The CDR3 is 15 amino acids.